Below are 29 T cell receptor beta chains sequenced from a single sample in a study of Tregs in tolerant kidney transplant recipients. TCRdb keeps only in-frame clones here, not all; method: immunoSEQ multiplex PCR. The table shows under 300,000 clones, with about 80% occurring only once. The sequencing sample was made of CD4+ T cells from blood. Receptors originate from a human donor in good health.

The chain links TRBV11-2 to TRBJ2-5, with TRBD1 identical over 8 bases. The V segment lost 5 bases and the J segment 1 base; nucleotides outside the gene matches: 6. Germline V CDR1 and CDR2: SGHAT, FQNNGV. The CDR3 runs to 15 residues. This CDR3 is CASSHSTGGQETQYF. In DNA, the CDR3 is TGTGCCAGCAGCCATAGCACAGGGGGCCAAGAGACCCAGTACTTC.

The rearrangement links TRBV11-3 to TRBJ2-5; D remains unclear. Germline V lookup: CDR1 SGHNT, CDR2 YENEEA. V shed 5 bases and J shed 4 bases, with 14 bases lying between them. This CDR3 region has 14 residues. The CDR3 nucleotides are TGTGCCAGCAGCCAGCAAGGGCCGAGAGAGACCCAGTACTTC. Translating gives CASSQQGPRETQYF.

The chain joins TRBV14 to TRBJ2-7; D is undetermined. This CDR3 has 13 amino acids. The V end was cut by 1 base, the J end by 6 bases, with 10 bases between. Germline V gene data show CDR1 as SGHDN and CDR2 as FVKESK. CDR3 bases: TGTGCCAGCAGCCAAGTCCGTGGAAGCGAGCAGTACTTC. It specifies CASSQVRGSEQYF.

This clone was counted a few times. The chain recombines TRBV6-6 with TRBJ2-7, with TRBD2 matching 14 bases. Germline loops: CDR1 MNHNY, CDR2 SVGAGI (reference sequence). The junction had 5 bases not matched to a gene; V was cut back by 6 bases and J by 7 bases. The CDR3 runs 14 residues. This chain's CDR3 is CASSQRLAGGEQYF. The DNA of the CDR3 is TGTGCCAGCAGCCAAAGACTAGCGGGAGGGGAGCAGTACTTC.

CDR3 DNA: TGTGCCAGTACCCCCCGGACTAGCGGGAGCATCCAAGAGACCCAGTACTTC. Translating it yields CASTPRTSGSIQETQYF. The chain has TRBV19 and TRBJ2-5, with 13 bases fitting TRBD2. CDR1 and CDR2 from the germline V gene are LNHDA and SQIVND (reference sequence). The CDR3 is made up of 17 amino acids. V was pared by 7 bases and J by 1 base, with 9 bases of the junction left unmatched. The variable domain in full, with the rest retrieved from reference TRBV19 and TRBJ2-5, is DGGITQSPKYLFRKEGQNVTLSCEQNLNHDAMYWYRQDPGQGLRLIYYSQIVNDFQKGDIAEGYSVSREKKESFPLTVTSAQKNPTAFYLCASTPRTSGSIQETQYFGPGTRLLVL.

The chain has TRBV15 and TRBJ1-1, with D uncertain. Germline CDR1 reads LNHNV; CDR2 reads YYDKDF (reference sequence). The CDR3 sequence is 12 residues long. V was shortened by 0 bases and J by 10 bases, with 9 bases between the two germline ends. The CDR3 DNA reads TGTGCCACCAGCAGAGATCTGGCTGGAGCTTTCTTT. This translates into CATSRDLAGAFF.

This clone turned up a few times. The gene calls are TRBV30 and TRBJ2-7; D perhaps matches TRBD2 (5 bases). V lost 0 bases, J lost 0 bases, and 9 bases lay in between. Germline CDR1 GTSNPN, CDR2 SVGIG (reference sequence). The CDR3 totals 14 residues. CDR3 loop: CAWSVPGISYEQYF. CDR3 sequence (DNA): TGTGCCTGGAGTGTACCGGGAATCTCCTACGAGCAGTACTTC.

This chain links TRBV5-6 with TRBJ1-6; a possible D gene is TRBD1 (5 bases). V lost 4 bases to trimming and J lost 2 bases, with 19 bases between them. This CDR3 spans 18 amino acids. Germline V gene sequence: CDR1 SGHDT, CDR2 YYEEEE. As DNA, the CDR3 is TGTGCCAGCAGCCTGGGCCCCGACAGTGCAGCCTATAATTCACCCCTCCACTTT. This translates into CASSLGPDSAAYNSPLHF.

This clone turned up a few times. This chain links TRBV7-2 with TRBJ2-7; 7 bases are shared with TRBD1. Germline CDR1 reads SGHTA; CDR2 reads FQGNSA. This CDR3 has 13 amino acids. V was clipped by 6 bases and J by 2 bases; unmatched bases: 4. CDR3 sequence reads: CASRLQGTYEQYF. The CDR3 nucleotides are TGTGCCAGCAGGCTACAGGGGACCTACGAGCAGTACTTC. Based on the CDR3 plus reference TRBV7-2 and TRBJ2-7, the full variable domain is GAGVSQSPSNKVTEKGKDVELRCDPISGHTALYWYRQSLGQGLEFLIYFQGNSAPDKSGLPSDRFSAERTGGSVSTLTIQRTQQEDSAVYLCASRLQGTYEQYFGPGTRLTVT.

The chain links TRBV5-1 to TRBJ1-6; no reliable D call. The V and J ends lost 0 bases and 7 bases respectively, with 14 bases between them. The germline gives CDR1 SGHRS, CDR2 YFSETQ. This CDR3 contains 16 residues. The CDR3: CASSLAVGEWNSPLHF. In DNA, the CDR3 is TGCGCCAGCAGCTTGGCCGTCGGGGAATGGAATTCACCCCTCCACTTT.

In nucleotides, the CDR3 is TGTGCCAGCTCACTGAACACCCCGACAGGGGTCGGAAACACCATATATTTT. Residues: CASSLNTPTGVGNTIYF. This chain uses TRBV18 with TRBJ1-3; 8 bases align to TRBD1. The CDR3 contains 17 residues. Germline V gene lookup returns CDR1 KGHSH and CDR2 LQKENI. The J segment lost 4 bases and the V segment lost 4 bases, leaving 12 bases of the junction unmatched.

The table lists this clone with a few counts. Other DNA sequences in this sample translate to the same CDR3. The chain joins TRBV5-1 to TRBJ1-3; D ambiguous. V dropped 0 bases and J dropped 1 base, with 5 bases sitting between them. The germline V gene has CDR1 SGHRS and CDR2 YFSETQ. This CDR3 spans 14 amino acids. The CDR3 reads CASSLGGSGNTIYF. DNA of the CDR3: TGCGCCAGCAGCTTGGGTGGGTCTGGAAACACCATATATTTT.

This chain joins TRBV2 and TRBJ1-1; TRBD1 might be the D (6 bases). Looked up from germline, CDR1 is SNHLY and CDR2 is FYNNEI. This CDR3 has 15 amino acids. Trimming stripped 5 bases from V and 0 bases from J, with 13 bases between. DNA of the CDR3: TGTGCCAGCAGTCTCGACGACAGGCTGAACACTGAAGCTTTCTTT. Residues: CASSLDDRLNTEAFF.

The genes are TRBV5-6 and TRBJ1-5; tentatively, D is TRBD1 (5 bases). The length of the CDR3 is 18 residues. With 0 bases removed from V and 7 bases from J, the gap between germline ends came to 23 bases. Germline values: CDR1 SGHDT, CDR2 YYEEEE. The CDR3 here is CASSLDGHQGGVRQPQHF. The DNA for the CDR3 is TGTGCCAGCAGCTTGGACGGACACCAGGGCGGGGTAAGACAGCCCCAGCATTTT. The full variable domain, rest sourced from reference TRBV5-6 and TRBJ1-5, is DAGVTQSPTHLIKTRGQQVTLRCSPKSGHDTVSWYQQALGQGPQFIFQYYEEEERQRGNFPDRFSGHQFPNYSSELNVNALLLGDSALYLCASSLDGHQGGVRQPQHFGDGTRLSIL.

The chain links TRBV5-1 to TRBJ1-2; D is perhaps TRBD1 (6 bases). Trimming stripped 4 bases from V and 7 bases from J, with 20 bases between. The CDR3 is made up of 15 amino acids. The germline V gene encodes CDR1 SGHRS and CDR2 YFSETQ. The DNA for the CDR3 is TGCGCCAGCAGCCCTTCGACAGGAATACCTTCTGGCTACACCTTC. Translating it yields CASSPSTGIPSGYTF.

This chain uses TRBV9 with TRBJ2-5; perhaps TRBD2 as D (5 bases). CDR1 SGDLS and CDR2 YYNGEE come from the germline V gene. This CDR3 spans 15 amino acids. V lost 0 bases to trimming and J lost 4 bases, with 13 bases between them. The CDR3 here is CASSVGTLGGETQYF. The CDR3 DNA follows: TGTGCCAGCAGCGTAGGGACTCTAGGAGGAGAGACCCAGTACTTC.

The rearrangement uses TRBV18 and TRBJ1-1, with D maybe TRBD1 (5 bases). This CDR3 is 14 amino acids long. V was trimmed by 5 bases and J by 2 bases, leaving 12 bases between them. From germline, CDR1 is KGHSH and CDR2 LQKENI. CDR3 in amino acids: CASSGRQPNTEAFF. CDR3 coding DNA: TGTGCCAGCTCAGGCCGACAGCCTAACACTGAAGCTTTCTTT. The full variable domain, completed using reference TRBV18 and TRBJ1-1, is NAGVMQNPRHLVRRRGQEARLRCSPMKGHSHVYWYRQLPEEGLKFMVYLQKENIIDESGMPKERFSAEFPKEGPSILRIQQVVRGDSAAYFCASSGRQPNTEAFFGQGTRLTVV.

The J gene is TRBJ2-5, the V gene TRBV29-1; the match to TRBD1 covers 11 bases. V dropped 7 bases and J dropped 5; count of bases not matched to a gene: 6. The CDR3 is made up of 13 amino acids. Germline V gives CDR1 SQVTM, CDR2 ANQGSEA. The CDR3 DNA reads TGCAGCGCGGGGGGGGACAGGGGGGAGACCCAGTACTTC. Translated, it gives CSAGGDRGETQYF.

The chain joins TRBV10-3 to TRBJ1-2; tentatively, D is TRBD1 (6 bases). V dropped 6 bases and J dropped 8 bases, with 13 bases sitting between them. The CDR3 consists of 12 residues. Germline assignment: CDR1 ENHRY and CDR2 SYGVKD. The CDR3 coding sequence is TGTGCCATCAGCCAGGGGAACGAGGGCTACACCTTC. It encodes CAISQGNEGYTF.

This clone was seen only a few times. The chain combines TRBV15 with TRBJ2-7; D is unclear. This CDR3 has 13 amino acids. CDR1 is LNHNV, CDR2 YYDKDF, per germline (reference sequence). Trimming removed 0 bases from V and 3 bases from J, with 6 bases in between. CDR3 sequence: CATSRDSGYEQYF. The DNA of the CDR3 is TGTGCCACCAGCAGAGATTCGGGCTACGAGCAGTACTTC.

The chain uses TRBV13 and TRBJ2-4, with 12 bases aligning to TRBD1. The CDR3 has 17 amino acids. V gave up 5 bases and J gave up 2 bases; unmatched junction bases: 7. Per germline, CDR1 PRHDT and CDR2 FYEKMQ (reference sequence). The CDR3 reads CASSGGTGGETKNIQYF. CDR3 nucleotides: TGTGCCAGCAGCGGGGGGACAGGGGGCGAAACCAAAAACATTCAGTACTTC.

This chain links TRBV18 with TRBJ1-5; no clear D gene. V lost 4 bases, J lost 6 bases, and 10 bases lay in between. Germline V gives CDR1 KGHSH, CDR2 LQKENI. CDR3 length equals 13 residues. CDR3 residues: CASSQDQIQPQHF. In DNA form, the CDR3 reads TGTGCCAGCTCACAAGACCAAATTCAGCCCCAGCATTTT.

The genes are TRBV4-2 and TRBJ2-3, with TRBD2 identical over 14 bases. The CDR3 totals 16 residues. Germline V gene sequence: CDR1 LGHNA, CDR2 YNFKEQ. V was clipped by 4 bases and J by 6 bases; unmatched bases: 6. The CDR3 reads CASSLGLAGARDTQYF. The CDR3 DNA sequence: TGTGCCAGCAGCCTGGGACTAGCGGGGGCGAGGGATACGCAGTATTTT.

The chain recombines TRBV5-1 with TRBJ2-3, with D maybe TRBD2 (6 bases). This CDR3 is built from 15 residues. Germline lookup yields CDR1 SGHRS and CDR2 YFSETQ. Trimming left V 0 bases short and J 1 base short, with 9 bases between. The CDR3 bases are TGCGCCAGCAGCTTGGAGCGGGCCCGCACAGATACGCAGTATTTT. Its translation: CASSLERARTDTQYF.

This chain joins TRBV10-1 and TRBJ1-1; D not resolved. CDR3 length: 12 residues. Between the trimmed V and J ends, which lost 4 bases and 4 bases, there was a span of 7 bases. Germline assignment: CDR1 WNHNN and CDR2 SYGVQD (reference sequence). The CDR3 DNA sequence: TGCGCCAGCAGTGGGGCCACCACTGAAGCTTTCTTT. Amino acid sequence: CASSGATTEAFF.

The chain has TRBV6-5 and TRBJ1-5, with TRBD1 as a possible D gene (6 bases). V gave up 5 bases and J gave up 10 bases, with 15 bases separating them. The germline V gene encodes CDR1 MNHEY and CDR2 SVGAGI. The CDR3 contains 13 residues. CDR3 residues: CASSPHSGEPQHF. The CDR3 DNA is TGTGCCAGCAGTCCCCACTCAGGGGAACCCCAGCATTTT.

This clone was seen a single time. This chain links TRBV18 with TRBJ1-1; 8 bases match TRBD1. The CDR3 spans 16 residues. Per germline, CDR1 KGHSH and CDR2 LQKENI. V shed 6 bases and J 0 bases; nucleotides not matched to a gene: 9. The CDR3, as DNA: TGTGCCAGCTCCCAACAGGGGGAGCCGATGAACACTGAAGCTTTCTTT. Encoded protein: CASSQQGEPMNTEAFF.

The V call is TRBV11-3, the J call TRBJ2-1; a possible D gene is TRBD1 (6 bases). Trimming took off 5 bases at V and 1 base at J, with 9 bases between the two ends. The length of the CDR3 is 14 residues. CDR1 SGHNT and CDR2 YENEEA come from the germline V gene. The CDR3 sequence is CASSLRGSYNEQFF. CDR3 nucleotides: TGTGCCAGCAGCCTAAGGGGGTCCTACAATGAGCAGTTCTTC. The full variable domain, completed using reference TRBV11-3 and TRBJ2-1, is EAGVVQSPRYKIIEKKQPVAFWCNPISGHNTLYWYLQNLGQGPELLIRYENEEAVDDSQLPKDRFSAERLKGVDSTLKIQPAELGDSAVYLCASSLRGSYNEQFFGPGTRLTVL.

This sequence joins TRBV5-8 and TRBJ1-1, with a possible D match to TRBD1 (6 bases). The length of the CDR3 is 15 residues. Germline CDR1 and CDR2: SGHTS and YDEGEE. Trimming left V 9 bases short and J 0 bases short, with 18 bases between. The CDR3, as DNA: TGTGCCACCGAGGAGGGGGTTCTTATGAACACTGAAGCTTTCTTT. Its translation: CATEEGVLMNTEAFF.